The 24 T cell receptor beta chains given below trace back to one sample, sequenced in a study of blood T cell repertoires in COVID-19. The repertoire was sequenced with immunoSEQ multiplex PCR; TCRdb's copy has only in-frame clones and lacks some. The table shows under 250,000 clones, with 80% to 95% occurring only once. The sample was peripheral blood. These receptors came from a man in his 60s with COVID-19, enrolled during active disease.

V usage is TRBV5-1 and J usage is TRBJ2-3; 7 positions match TRBD2. CDR1 and CDR2 (germline): SGHRS, YFSETQ. V lost 0 bases and J lost 0; bases outside the gene matches: 4. The CDR3 length is 16 residues. DNA of the CDR3: TGCGCCAGCAGCTTGGCGGCTAGCGGCAGCACAGATACGCAGTATTTT. Translating it yields CASSLAASGSTDTQYF.

The chain uses TRBV3-1 (or the pseudogene TRBV3-2) and TRBJ1-2; no reliable D call. CDR1 and CDR2 (germline): LGHDT, YNNKEL (reference sequence). V lost 1 base and J 0 bases, leaving 15 bases between the germline ends. This CDR3 has 17 residues. CDR3 loop: CASSQGTALLSNYGYTF. CDR3 sequence (DNA): TGTGCCAGCAGCCAAGGCACAGCACTGCTATCTAACTATGGCTACACCTTC.

The chain is built from TRBV6-5 and TRBJ1-2; D may be TRBD1 (5 bases). The CDR3 contains 16 residues. The V gene's germline CDR1 is MNHEY and CDR2 SVGAGI. The V end lost 3 bases, the J end lost 4 bases, and 18 bases lay between the germline ends. CDR3 sequence reads: CASSYWEGEDFYGYTF. CDR3 sequence (DNA): TGTGCCAGCAGTTATTGGGAAGGGGAGGACTTCTATGGCTACACCTTC.

The rearrangement links TRBV5-6 to TRBJ1-1; 7 bases line up with TRBD1. J lost 1 base, V lost 4 bases, and 7 bases had no gene match. The CDR3 runs to 15 residues. CDR1 is SGHDT, CDR2 YYEEEE, per germline. Here the CDR3 DNA reads TGTGCCAGCAGCCCACAGGGGTTTAGGAACACTGAAGCTTTCTTT. Protein: CASSPQGFRNTEAFF.

This chain connects TRBV7-8 to TRBJ2-2, with 12 bases fitting TRBD2. This CDR3 has 15 residues. The junction had 4 bases not matched to a gene; V was cut back by 4 bases and J by 7 bases. The germline V gene has CDR1 SGHVS and CDR2 FQNEAQ. CDR3 amino acids: CASSWTSGNIGELFF. The CDR3 DNA reads as TGTGCCAGCAGCTGGACTAGCGGGAATATCGGGGAGCTGTTTTTT.

The V and J genes are TRBV10-2 and TRBJ1-5; perhaps TRBD1 as D (6 bases). The ends were cut back, 4 bases at V and 4 bases at J, with 17 bases in the middle. The CDR3 loop spans 16 amino acids. CDR1 is WSHSY, CDR2 SAAADI, per germline. The CDR3 coding sequence is TGCGCCAGCAGTGGGGGGGCACAGGGAGGGAATCAGCCCCAGCATTTT. This translates into CASSGGAQGGNQPQHF.

This clone was seen a few times. V is TRBV14 and J is TRBJ1-3; D remains unclear. V lost 0 bases to trimming and J lost 5 bases, with 8 bases between them. CDR1 and CDR2 from the germline V gene are SGHDN and FVKESK. The CDR3 has 14 amino acids. CDR3 in amino acids: CASSQDLYRNTIYF. DNA of the CDR3: TGTGCCAGCAGCCAAGACCTATATAGAAACACCATATATTTT. Drawing the rest from reference TRBV14 and TRBJ1-3, the complete variable domain is EAGVTQFPSHSVIEKGQTVTLRCDPISGHDNLYWYRRVMGKEIKFLLHFVKESKQDESGMPNNRFLAERTGGTYSTLKVQPAELEDSGVYFCASSQDLYRNTIYFGEGSWLTVV.

This rearrangement joins TRBV7-2 to TRBJ2-2; D may be TRBD2 (5 bases). V was clipped by 3 bases and J by 7 bases, with 18 bases between them. This CDR3 comprises 16 residues. Germline values: CDR1 SGHTA, CDR2 FQGNSA. As DNA, the CDR3 is TGTGCCAGCAGCTTGAGTCGGGCGGGTCATGGCGGGGAGCTGTTTTTT. Its protein product is CASSLSRAGHGGELFF.

This clone appeared a few times. The rearrangement joins TRBV5-1 to TRBJ2-7; 7 bases map to TRBD1. V lost 0 bases to trimming and J lost 6 bases; unmatched junction nucleotides: 9. CDR1 is SGHRS and CDR2 is YFSETQ in the germline V gene. The CDR3 sequence is 15 residues long. This chain's CDR3 is CASSLAETGSFEQYF. The CDR3 nucleotides are TGCGCCAGCAGCTTGGCCGAGACAGGGTCTTTCGAGCAGTACTTC.

J is TRBJ2-7 and V is TRBV5-5; 11 positions agree with TRBD2. V gave up 0 bases and J gave up 6 bases; unmatched junction bases: 2. Germline V gene sequence: CDR1 SGHKS, CDR2 YYEKEE (reference sequence). The CDR3 contains 14 residues. The CDR3 region has the DNA TGTGCCAGCAGCTTGGATAGCGGGAGGGTCGAGCAGTACTTC. Translating it yields CASSLDSGRVEQYF.

This clone is a singleton in its sample. The chain employs TRBV19 and TRBJ1-1; 11 bases line up with TRBD1. Germline V gene sequence: CDR1 LNHDA, CDR2 SQIVND (reference sequence). V trimming: 6 bases; J trimming: 1 base; junction bases outside the gene matches: 10. The CDR3 spans 17 residues. The CDR3 nucleotides read TGTGCCAGTAGCCAGAGGGACAGGGGGTCGGGGAACACTGAAGCTTTCTTT. The encoded protein is CASSQRDRGSGNTEAFF.

V is TRBV18 and J is TRBJ2-3, with TRBD1 identical over 7 bases. The germline V gene encodes CDR1 KGHSH and CDR2 LQKENI. This CDR3 is 19 amino acids long. Trimming cost V 6 bases and J 0 bases; bases outside gene matches: 18. The CDR3 sequence is CASSPLPGQRPSSTDTQYF. The CDR3 DNA is TGTGCCAGCTCGCCTCTCCCGGGACAGAGGCCTTCTAGCACAGATACGCAGTATTTT.

The V call is TRBV5-4, the J call TRBJ1-3; 9 bases align to TRBD1. The CDR3 extends over 14 amino acids. Germline-derived CDR1 and CDR2 are SGHNT and YYREEE (reference sequence). V gave up 0 bases and J gave up 8 bases; unmatched junction bases: 3. The CDR3 nucleotides read TGTGCCAGCAGCTTGGGGGGACAGGGACACACCATATATTTT. The encoded protein is CASSLGGQGHTIYF.

This clone was seen just once. This same CDR3 is encoded by further DNA sequences in the sample. The chain recombines TRBV11-2 with TRBJ1-2; D is unclear. Looked up from germline, CDR1 is SGHAT and CDR2 is FQNNGV. The length of the CDR3 is 13 residues. V was clipped by 3 bases and J by 2 bases, with 7 bases between them. The CDR3 loop reads CASSLGRNYGYTF. DNA for the CDR3: TGTGCCAGCAGCTTGGGCCGGAACTATGGCTACACCTTC.

This clone showed up just a few times. J is TRBJ1-5 and V is TRBV7-9, with D possibly TRBD1 on 6 matching bases. Trimming shortened V by 1 base and J by 1 base, and 11 bases separated the two germline ends. This CDR3 comprises 16 residues. CDR1 SEHNR and CDR2 FQNEAQ come from the germline V gene (reference sequence). The CDR3 loop reads CASSLEPGQSNQPQHF. The CDR3 nucleotides are TGTGCCAGCAGCTTAGAGCCGGGACAAAGCAATCAGCCCCAGCATTTT.

As DNA, the CDR3 is TGTGCCAGCAGCGTAGGCGGGACAGGGGTCTACAATGAGCAGTTCTTC. Amino acids: CASSVGGTGVYNEQFF. The chain employs TRBV9 and TRBJ2-1, with 10 nucleotides matching TRBD1. Trimming at V came to 0 bases and at J to 3 bases, leaving 3 bases not matched to a gene. This CDR3 comprises 16 residues. The V gene's germline CDR1 is SGDLS and CDR2 YYNGEE.

The sample holds one count of this clone. This chain uses TRBV5-1 with TRBJ1-2, with a weak D call TRBD1 (5 bases). With 1 base removed from V and 8 bases from J, the gap between germline ends came to 15 bases. CDR1 is SGHRS, CDR2 YFSETQ, per germline. This CDR3 has 14 amino acids. The CDR3: CASSLIQTGGGYTF. CDR3 DNA: TGCGCCAGCAGCTTGATCCAAACAGGTGGCGGCTACACCTTC.

V is TRBV5-1 and J is TRBJ1-2, with D perhaps matching TRBD1 (5 bases). V dropped 4 bases and J dropped 8 bases, with 24 bases sitting between them. CDR3 length: 16 amino acids. Per the germline V gene, CDR1 is SGHRS and CDR2 is YFSETQ. The CDR3 reads CASSLQPPGTGGGYTF. CDR3 coding DNA: TGCGCCAGCAGCCTACAACCCCCCGGGACGGGGGGAGGCTACACCTTC.

This rearrangement joins TRBV7-8 to TRBJ2-7; tentatively, D is TRBD1 (5 bases). Germline V CDR1 and CDR2: SGHVS, FQNEAQ. V lost 5 bases, J lost 3 bases, and 17 bases lay in between. The CDR3 consists of 15 residues. The CDR3: CASSPRQGAFYEQYF. CDR3 in DNA: TGTGCCAGCAGCCCACGACAAGGGGCCTTCTACGAGCAGTACTTC.

This sequence joins TRBV6-6 and TRBJ1-1; maybe TRBD1 (6 bases). Germline CDR1 reads MNHNY; CDR2 reads SVGAGI (reference sequence). V gave up 6 bases and J gave up 0 bases, with 14 bases separating them. This CDR3 region has 15 residues. This chain's CDR3 is CASSPGGQMNTEAFF. CDR3 bases: TGTGCCAGCAGCCCCGGGGGGCAGATGAACACTGAAGCTTTCTTT.

The chain links TRBV7-9 to TRBJ2-7, with unresolved D. The CDR3 sequence is 12 residues long. The germline CDR1 and CDR2 sequences are SEHNR and FQNEAQ (reference sequence). With 3 bases removed from V and 5 bases from J, the gap between germline ends came to 8 bases. The CDR3 bases are TGTGCCAGCAGCTTCCTGTTTGACGAGCAGTACTTC. This gives the protein CASSFLFDEQYF.

CDR3 sequence reads: CASSQYGQNTEAFF. In DNA form, the CDR3 reads TGCGCCAGCAGCCAATATGGACAGAACACTGAAGCTTTCTTT. V is TRBV5-1 and J is TRBJ1-1, with D perhaps matching TRBD1 (5 bases). With 4 bases removed from V and 1 base from J, the gap between germline ends came to 11 bases. Germline V gives CDR1 SGHRS, CDR2 YFSETQ. The CDR3 sequence is 14 residues long.

The chain combines TRBV30 with TRBJ1-2; unclear D gene. V lost 3 bases, J lost 6 bases, and 11 bases lay in between. The germline V gene has CDR1 GTSNPN and CDR2 SVGIG (reference sequence). This CDR3 contains 12 residues. The CDR3 sequence is CAWSHYTDGYTF. The CDR3 coding sequence is TGTGCCTGGAGCCATTATACGGATGGCTACACCTTC.

V and J are TRBV9 and TRBJ1-2; unclear D gene. This CDR3 has 17 residues. Per germline, CDR1 SGDLS and CDR2 YYNGEE. V was pared by 4 bases and J by 4 bases, with 23 bases between. The CDR3 sequence is CASSPRSGPTAVYGYTF. The CDR3 DNA sequence: TGTGCCAGCAGCCCCCGTAGCGGCCCAACAGCGGTCTATGGCTACACCTTC. Full variable domain (missing parts from reference TRBV9 and TRBJ1-2): DSGVTQTPKHLITATGQRVTLRCSPRSGDLSVYWYQQSLDQGLQFLIQYYNGEERAKGNILERFSAQQFPDLHSELNLSSLELGDSALYFCASSPRSGPTAVYGYTFGSGTRLTVV.